Below are 23 T cell receptor beta chains sequenced from a single sample in a study of cytomegalovirus exposure and HLA in healthy donors. Sequenced by immunoSEQ multiplex PCR; TCRdb stores in-frame clones only, minus some. The sample lists roughly 120,000 clones; around 92% were seen once. The sequencing sample was made of PBMCs. The receptor source for this set is a man under 40 in good health and CMV-seronegative.

This clone was detected only once. The V call is TRBV4-2, the J call TRBJ2-7, with 11 bases lining up with TRBD2. In germline, CDR1 is LGHNA, CDR2 YNFKEQ. Germline trimming cut 4 bases from V and 3 bases from J; bases unmatched to any gene: 5. The CDR3 is made up of 15 amino acids. The CDR3 sequence is CASSPLSGGDYEQYF. The CDR3 coding sequence is TGTGCCAGCAGCCCCCTTAGCGGGGGGGACTACGAGCAGTACTTC.

The rearrangement links TRBV6-4 to TRBJ2-2; D remains unclear. This CDR3 spans 13 amino acids. Germline loops: CDR1 MRHNA, CDR2 SNTAGT. The V and J ends lost 2 bases and 2 bases respectively, with 3 bases between them. CDR3 coding DNA: TGTGCCAGCAGTGACGGCAACACCGGGGAGCTGTTTTTT. It is translated as CASSDGNTGELFF.

The chain is built from TRBV29-1 and TRBJ2-1, with TRBD2 as a possible D gene (7 bases). V shed 8 bases and J shed 6 bases, with 23 bases lying between them. This CDR3 comprises 15 residues. Germline V lookup: CDR1 SQVTM, CDR2 ANQGSEA. CDR3 in amino acids: CSLQGGVKGGNEQFF. The CDR3 nucleotides read TGCAGCCTACAGGGAGGGGTTAAGGGCGGCAATGAGCAGTTCTTC.

The V and J genes are TRBV9 and TRBJ1-1, with TRBD1 matching over 8 bases. Germline-derived CDR1 and CDR2 are SGDLS and YYNGEE. V trimming: 0 bases; J trimming: 7 bases; junction bases outside the gene matches: 5. This CDR3 comprises 14 residues. CDR3 loop: CASSVGGQVGEAFF. CDR3 DNA sequence: TGTGCCAGCAGCGTAGGGGGACAGGTCGGTGAAGCTTTCTTT.

The chain employs TRBV6-4 and TRBJ2-3; possibly TRBD2 for D (6 bases). The V gene lost 4 bases and the J gene lost 0 bases, with 11 bases spanning the gap. Germline V lookup: CDR1 MRHNA, CDR2 SNTAGT. The length of the CDR3 is 15 residues. CDR3 region: CASSVSGGSTDTQYF. The CDR3 DNA follows: TGTGCCAGCAGTGTATCAGGAGGGAGCACAGATACGCAGTATTTT.

The chain uses TRBV11-2 and TRBJ2-7, with TRBD1 as a possible D gene (6 bases). Trimming left V 3 bases short and J 0 bases short, with 12 bases between. This CDR3 region has 15 residues. Per the germline V gene, CDR1 is SGHAT and CDR2 is FQNNGV. In nucleotides, the CDR3 is TGTGCCAGCAGCTTTCGGACAGCTTACTCCTACGAGCAGTACTTC. It encodes CASSFRTAYSYEQYF.

Only one count was recorded for this clone. This chain connects TRBV29-1 to TRBJ2-1; D is unresolved. V lost 3 bases and J 8 bases, leaving 17 bases between the germline ends. This CDR3 region has 14 residues. In germline, CDR1 is SQVTM, CDR2 ANQGSEA. CDR3 in amino acids: CSVESWVAGYEQFF. CDR3 sequence (DNA): TGCAGCGTTGAGTCGTGGGTGGCCGGGTATGAGCAGTTCTTC.

The gene calls are TRBV27 and TRBJ2-2; D gene unclear. CDR3 length: 14 amino acids. CDR1 is MNHEY, CDR2 SMNVEV, per germline (reference sequence). Trimming left V 2 bases short and J 6 bases short, with 10 bases between. DNA for the CDR3: TGTGCCAGCAGTTTACAACAGAGTCCCGGGGAGCTGTTTTTT. This sequence encodes CASSLQQSPGELFF.

The chain couples TRBV6-1 to TRBJ2-5, with 7 bases aligning to TRBD2. There are 17 residues in the CDR3. J gave up 5 bases and V 2 bases, and 14 bases lay outside the gene matches. Germline CDR1 MNHNS, CDR2 SASEGT. The CDR3 DNA sequence: TGTGCCAGCAGTGAATTTGGCGGGAGATTGGATCGGGAGACCCAGTACTTC. Translation gives CASSEFGGRLDRETQYF.

The chain employs TRBV7-2 and TRBJ2-1; the match to TRBD2 covers 7 bases. This CDR3 region has 13 residues. The germline V gene encodes CDR1 SGHTA and CDR2 FQGNSA. The V gene end was trimmed by 0 bases and the J gene end by 7 bases; junction bases not matched to a gene: 0. The CDR3 region is CASSLAGGNEQFF. CDR3 sequence (DNA): TGTGCCAGCAGCTTAGCGGGGGGGAATGAGCAGTTCTTC.

This chain uses TRBV6-6 with TRBJ1-2, with 9 positions matching TRBD1. V was clipped by 5 bases and J by 8 bases; unmatched bases: 9. CDR3 length: 14 residues. Germline CDR1 is MNHNY and CDR2 is SVGAGI (reference sequence). The CDR3 loop reads CASSGDRALKGYTF. CDR3 nucleotides: TGTGCCAGCAGTGGGGACAGGGCTTTGAAGGGCTACACCTTC.

This rearrangement joins TRBV15 to TRBJ2-7; D might be TRBD1 (7 bases). Trimming removed 5 bases at V and 2 bases at J, with 13 bases between. Germline V lookup: CDR1 LNHNV, CDR2 YYDKDF (reference sequence). The CDR3 totals 14 residues. CDR3 residues: CATSPRDRPYEQYF. The CDR3 coding sequence is TGTGCCACCAGCCCGCGGGACAGACCCTACGAGCAGTACTTC.

This sequence joins TRBV6-1 and TRBJ1-1; TRBD1 matches 7 bases. J gave up 5 bases and V 7 bases, and 7 bases lay outside the gene matches. CDR1 is MNHNS, CDR2 SASEGT, per germline. The CDR3 runs 13 residues. The DNA of the CDR3 is TGTGCCAGCAAACCGACAGGGAGGACTGAAGCTTTCTTT. The encoded protein is CASKPTGRTEAFF.

V is TRBV5-4 and J is TRBJ2-7, with D tentatively TRBD1 (5 bases). Trimming pared 2 bases from V and 2 bases from J, leaving 11 bases between. Germline V gene sequence: CDR1 SGHNT, CDR2 YYREEE (reference sequence). The CDR3 totals 14 residues. The CDR3 region is CASSLKGLTYEQYF. The CDR3 nucleotides read TGTGCCAGCAGCTTAAAGGGGTTGACCTACGAGCAGTACTTC.

The chain combines TRBV19 with TRBJ1-5, with D unclear. Germline lookup yields CDR1 LNHDA and CDR2 SQIVND (reference sequence). Deletions cut 2 bases from V and 8 bases from J, with 13 bases between. This CDR3 is 14 amino acids long. CDR3 nucleotides: TGTGCCAGTAGTATAACCCCCCCCGCGAAGCCCCAGCATTTT. Translated, it gives CASSITPPAKPQHF.

This clone was recorded only once. The J gene is TRBJ2-3, the V gene TRBV6-5; D possibly corresponds to TRBD2 (6 bases). The CDR3 contains 14 residues. Germline V gives CDR1 MNHEY, CDR2 SVGAGI. The V end lost 8 bases, the J end lost 1 base, and 13 bases lay between the germline ends. The CDR3 is CASGGGVRTDTQYF. The CDR3 DNA is TGTGCCAGCGGCGGAGGGGTACGCACAGATACGCAGTATTTT.

In its sample, this clone was seen once. The rearrangement links TRBV5-1 to TRBJ2-7, with 7 bases fitting TRBD1. The germline gives CDR1 SGHRS, CDR2 YFSETQ. There are 15 residues in the CDR3. The V and J ends lost 0 bases and 0 bases, in that order; junction bases with no gene match: 3. Here the CDR3 DNA reads TGCGCCAGCAGCTTGGGGGACAGAAGCTCCTACGAGCAGTACTTC. Residues: CASSLGDRSSYEQYF.

Remarks on this clone: The junction departs from the called germline gene at one end, perhaps through a read error. The genes are TRBV4-1 and TRBJ1-4; D call uncertain. Germline CDR1 and CDR2: MGHRA and YSYEKL. The CDR3 runs to 17 residues. CDR3 DNA sequence: TGCGCCAGCAGCCAAGACCGGTCTGGACGGACTAGTGAAAAACTGTTTTTT. Its translation is CASSQDRSGRTSEKLFF.

This chain links TRBV11-2 with TRBJ1-1; 7 bases agree with TRBD1. The V gene's germline CDR1 is SGHAT and CDR2 FQNNGV. This CDR3 has 11 residues. With V trimmed by 5 bases and J by 11 bases, 5 bases remained unmatched. CDR3 protein: CASSVQGQAFF. Written as DNA, the CDR3 is TGTGCCAGCAGCGTACAGGGGCAGGCTTTCTTT.

The rearrangement links TRBV28 to TRBJ1-4; no definite D call. The CDR3 length is 16 residues. The V end lost 5 bases, the J end lost 3 bases, and 16 bases lay between the germline ends. CDR1 is MDHEN, CDR2 SYDVKM, per germline. The CDR3 loop reads CASSASRGYANEKLFF. In DNA, the CDR3 is TGTGCCAGCAGTGCCTCTCGAGGTTATGCTAATGAAAAACTGTTTTTT.

CDR3 bases: TGCGCCAGCAGCCGAGATTGGACAGGGATTTCCGCCGGGGAGCTGTTTTTT. Its translation: CASSRDWTGISAGELFF. V and J are TRBV4-3 and TRBJ2-2; 8 bases match TRBD1. The CDR3 has 17 amino acids. Germline V lookup: CDR1 LGHNA, CDR2 YSLEER. With 4 bases clipped from V and 6 bases from J, the junction kept 13 bases outside the gene matches.

The chain links TRBV5-1 to TRBJ1-1; TRBD1 might be the D (5 bases). V was shortened by 0 bases and J by 3 bases, with 9 bases between the two germline ends. The CDR3 totals 14 residues. Germline V gene data show CDR1 as SGHRS and CDR2 as YFSETQ. The DNA for the CDR3 is TGCGCCAGCAGCTTGGCGGGGGAATACACTGAAGCTTTCTTT. Its translation is CASSLAGEYTEAFF. The variable domain in full, completed from reference TRBV5-1 and TRBJ1-1, reads KAGVTQTPRYLIKTRGQQVTLSCSPISGHRSVSWYQQTPGQGLQFLFEYFSETQRNKGNFPGRFSGRQFSNSRSEMNVSTLELGDSALYLCASSLAGEYTEAFFGQGTRLTVV.

The V gene is TRBV4-1, the J gene TRBJ2-7; perhaps TRBD1 as D (5 bases). V lost 4 bases and J 2 bases, leaving 9 bases between the germline ends. The CDR3 has 13 amino acids. CDR1 and CDR2 (germline): MGHRA, YSYEKL. Here the CDR3 DNA reads TGCGCCAGCAGCCTACAGGTCACCTACGAGCAGTACTTC. Amino acids: CASSLQVTYEQYF.